Below, 22 T cell receptor beta chains from the same sample are listed, as sequenced in a study of blood T cell repertoires in COVID-19. Clones were sequenced by immunoSEQ multiplex PCR, and TCRdb holds only the in-frame ones, with some missing. This table has about 310,000 clones, around 86% appearing once. The sequenced sample was peripheral blood. The receptors derive from a man aged 50-60 years with active or convalescent COVID-19.

V and J are TRBV3-1 (or the pseudogene TRBV3-2) and TRBJ2-3; 10 bases are shared with TRBD2. Trimming removed 5 bases from V and 0 bases from J; junction bases left unmatched: 5. CDR3 length equals 16 residues. Germline V gene data show CDR1 as LGHDT and CDR2 as YNNKEL (reference sequence). CDR3 nucleotide sequence: TGTGCCAGCAGCTACGCAGCGGGGGGGAGCACAGATACGCAGTATTTT. This codes for CASSYAAGGSTDTQYF.

The chain uses TRBV2 and TRBJ1-5; 7 bases match TRBD1. CDR1 and CDR2 (germline): SNHLY, FYNNEI. This CDR3 is 14 amino acids long. Trimming at V came to 5 bases and at J to 4 bases, leaving 5 bases not matched to a gene. The CDR3 sequence is CASSFGQENQPQHF. The CDR3 DNA reads TGTGCCAGCAGTTTTGGACAGGAAAATCAGCCCCAGCATTTT.

This rearrangement joins TRBV11-3 to TRBJ2-5, with 7 positions matching TRBD1. The J segment lost 4 bases and the V segment lost 1 base, leaving 3 bases of the junction unmatched. This CDR3 is built from 14 residues. Germline V CDR1 and CDR2: SGHNT, YENEEA. CDR3 protein: CASSLGQGPETQYF. As DNA, the CDR3 is TGTGCCAGCAGCTTAGGACAGGGTCCAGAGACCCAGTACTTC. Combining the CDR3 with reference TRBV11-3 and TRBJ2-5 gives the whole variable domain EAGVVQSPRYKIIEKKQPVAFWCNPISGHNTLYWYLQNLGQGPELLIRYENEEAVDDSQLPKDRFSAERLKGVDSTLKIQPAELGDSAVYLCASSLGQGPETQYFGPGTRLLVL.

The genes are TRBV5-1 and TRBJ2-3, with 7 bases lining up with TRBD2. Germline CDR1 and CDR2: SGHRS and YFSETQ. Trimming took 2 bases from V and 0 from J; bases not matched to a gene: 9. The CDR3 has 17 amino acids. The CDR3 DNA is TGCGCCAGCAGCTTATCCCTAGCGGAGACTAGCACAGATACGCAGTATTTT. Protein sequence: CASSLSLAETSTDTQYF. The full variable domain, with the rest looked up from reference TRBV5-1 and TRBJ2-3, is KAGVTQTPRYLIKTRGQQVTLSCSPISGHRSVSWYQQTPGQGLQFLFEYFSETQRNKGNFPGRFSGRQFSNSRSEMNVSTLELGDSALYLCASSLSLAETSTDTQYFGPGTRLTVL.

The chain combines TRBV18 with TRBJ1-5; D is perhaps TRBD1 (6 bases). This CDR3 has 15 amino acids. V dropped 5 bases and J dropped 1 base, with 12 bases sitting between them. Germline loops: CDR1 KGHSH, CDR2 LQKENI. The CDR3 region has the DNA TGTGCCAGCTCAGGGACCGGGACAAGCAATCAGCCCCAGCATTTT. It translates to CASSGTGTSNQPQHF.

CDR3 loop: CASSQETREQYF. DNA of the CDR3: TGTGCCAGCAGCCAAGAAACGAGGGAGCAGTACTTC. V gene TRBV3-1 (or the pseudogene TRBV3-2) combines with J gene TRBJ2-7; D unresolved. The CDR3 has 12 residues. Germline CDR1 LGHDT, CDR2 YNNKEL (reference sequence). V was clipped by 0 bases and J by 7 bases, with 7 bases between them.

This chain joins TRBV4-3 and TRBJ2-5, with D perhaps TRBD1 (6 bases). The germline CDR1 and CDR2 sequences are LGHNA and YSLEER. With 6 bases removed from V and 2 bases from J, the gap between germline ends came to 7 bases. CDR3 length: 12 amino acids. For the CDR3, the DNA is TGCGCCAGCAGGGACAGACAAGAGACCCAGTACTTC. Protein product: CASRDRQETQYF.

The chain has TRBV11-2 and TRBJ1-2, with TRBD1 identical over 7 bases. The CDR3 contains 13 residues. The V and J ends lost 4 bases and 4 bases, in that order; junction bases with no gene match: 3. Germline assignment: CDR1 SGHAT and CDR2 FQNNGV. CDR3 nucleotide sequence: TGTGCCAGCAGCTCGGGACAGCGCTATGGCTACACCTTC. Protein product: CASSSGQRYGYTF.

The table lists this clone with a count of one. The chain carries TRBV5-8 and TRBJ2-3; 11 nucleotides match TRBD2. V lost 4 bases to trimming and J lost 3 bases; unmatched junction nucleotides: 4. This CDR3 comprises 15 residues. Germline V gene data show CDR1 as SGHTS and CDR2 as YDEGEE. DNA for the CDR3: TGTGCCAGCAGCCTCCGACTAGCGGGGACAGATACGCAGTATTTT. Amino acid sequence: CASSLRLAGTDTQYF.

The J gene is TRBJ1-2, the V gene TRBV3-1 (or the pseudogene TRBV3-2); D is uncertain. Trimming stripped 1 base from V and 8 bases from J, with 17 bases between. CDR3 length equals 15 residues. CDR1 is LGHDT, CDR2 YNNKEL, per germline (reference sequence). The CDR3 nucleotides are TGTGCCAGCAGCCAAGGCCCGTCTCTTGCGGCGGGCTACACCTTC. Translation gives CASSQGPSLAAGYTF.

The V gene is TRBV5-1, the J gene TRBJ2-2, with TRBD1 matching over 7 bases. Looked up from germline, CDR1 is SGHRS and CDR2 is YFSETQ. V lost 3 bases and J lost 4; bases outside the gene matches: 12. The CDR3 is 17 amino acids. The CDR3 DNA reads as TGCGCCAGCAGCTCGGCGACAGGGTTCCAAATCACCGGGGAGCTGTTTTTT. Translation: CASSSATGFQITGELFF. The full variable domain, completed using reference TRBV5-1 and TRBJ2-2, is KAGVTQTPRYLIKTRGQQVTLSCSPISGHRSVSWYQQTPGQGLQFLFEYFSETQRNKGNFPGRFSGRQFSNSRSEMNVSTLELGDSALYLCASSSATGFQITGELFFGEGSRLTVL.

The genes are TRBV5-5 and TRBJ2-1, with 8 bases fitting TRBD2. Germline lookup yields CDR1 SGHKS and CDR2 YYEKEE (reference sequence). This CDR3 region has 14 residues. Trimming at V came to 9 bases and at J to 4 bases, leaving 9 bases not matched to a gene. CDR3 in amino acids: CATELGGGYNEQFF. CDR3 DNA: TGTGCCACGGAGCTGGGCGGGGGGTACAATGAGCAGTTCTTC.

V is TRBV28 and J is TRBJ2-1, with D perhaps matching TRBD2 (5 bases). The CDR3 loop spans 16 amino acids. Trimming took off 1 base at V and 2 bases at J, with 12 bases between the two ends. Germline lookup yields CDR1 MDHEN and CDR2 SYDVKM. The DNA of the CDR3 is TGTGCCAGCAGTTTATTGGCGGGCTCCACCTACAATGAGCAGTTCTTC. Translating it yields CASSLLAGSTYNEQFF.

This rearrangement joins TRBV28 to TRBJ1-3; 7 bases agree with TRBD1. Germline assignment: CDR1 MDHEN and CDR2 SYDVKM. The CDR3 is 15 amino acids. J gave up 2 bases and V 5 bases, and 6 bases lay outside the gene matches. The CDR3 DNA is TGTGCCAGCAGTCCGGGGACAGCTGCTGGAAACACCATATATTTT. Translation: CASSPGTAAGNTIYF.

On this clone: Different DNA sequences within this sample yield the same CDR3. This sequence joins TRBV19 and TRBJ2-5; 10 bases align to TRBD2. The germline V gene encodes CDR1 LNHDA and CDR2 SQIVND (reference sequence). The CDR3 consists of 15 residues. After removal of 1 base from V and 4 bases from J, the junction contained 3 bases not matched to a gene. CDR3 residues: CASSIVAGGGETQYF. Written as DNA, the CDR3 is TGTGCCAGTAGTATAGTAGCGGGGGGAGGAGAGACCCAGTACTTC.

CDR3 in DNA: TGCGCCAGCAGCGTAAACAGGGGGCAGAATGGCTACACCTTC. Amino acids: CASSVNRGQNGYTF. The chain couples TRBV4-3 to TRBJ1-2; TRBD1 aligns across 9 bases. The length of the CDR3 is 14 residues. From germline, CDR1 is LGHNA and CDR2 YSLEER. J was trimmed by 6 bases and V by 5 bases; bases with no gene match: 7.

The CDR3 nucleotides are TGTGCCAGCAGTGGGGCGCGGGGATGGAGGAACAATGAGCAGTTCTTC. This translates into CASSGARGWRNNEQFF. The rearrangement uses TRBV28 and TRBJ2-1, with a weak D call TRBD2 (6 bases). Germline values: CDR1 MDHEN, CDR2 SYDVKM. The CDR3 totals 16 residues. The V gene lost 5 bases and the J gene lost 5 bases, with 19 bases spanning the gap.

The rearrangement uses TRBV30 and TRBJ2-7; 12 bases line up with TRBD2. The V gene's germline CDR1 is GTSNPN and CDR2 SVGIG (reference sequence). The J segment lost 9 bases and the V segment lost 1 base, leaving 10 bases of the junction unmatched. The CDR3 loop spans 15 amino acids. The CDR3 DNA sequence: TGTGCCTGGAGTGAAACGACTAGCGGGAGTTATCGGCAGTACTTC. Translating gives CAWSETTSGSYRQYF.

The rearrangement uses TRBV2 and TRBJ2-1; D is undetermined. In germline, CDR1 is SNHLY, CDR2 FYNNEI. This CDR3 contains 12 residues. V was pared by 7 bases and J by 8 bases, with 12 bases between. The CDR3 DNA reads TGTGCCAGCATAATTAGTCCCCATGAGCAGTTCTTC. Protein: CASIISPHEQFF.

CDR3 nucleotides: TGTGCCAGCAGTTTATGGGACAGCGCTTACGGCGAGCAGTACTTC. This sequence encodes CASSLWDSAYGEQYF. The V and J genes are TRBV28 and TRBJ2-7; D perhaps matches TRBD1 (6 bases). This CDR3 has 15 residues. V gave up 0 bases and J gave up 6 bases, with 15 bases separating them. Germline V gives CDR1 MDHEN, CDR2 SYDVKM. The whole variable domain, filled in from reference TRBV28 and TRBJ2-7, reads DVKVTQSSRYLVKRTGEKVFLECVQDMDHENMFWYRQDPGLGLRLIYFSYDVKMKEKGDIPEGYSVSREKKERFSLILESASTNQTSMYLCASSLWDSAYGEQYFGPGTRLTVT.

V usage is TRBV2 and J usage is TRBJ1-4; a possible D gene is TRBD1 (5 bases). This CDR3 has 14 residues. V lost 5 bases, J lost 7 bases, and 14 bases lay in between. From germline, CDR1 is SNHLY and CDR2 FYNNEI. CDR3 loop: CASSTWGVGEKLFF. The CDR3 DNA reads as TGTGCCAGCAGTACCTGGGGGGTAGGTGAAAAACTGTTTTTT.

The gene calls are TRBV13 and TRBJ2-1; D might be TRBD2 (6 bases). The V end lost 5 bases, the J end lost 1 base, and 12 bases lay between the germline ends. CDR1 and CDR2 (germline): PRHDT, FYEKMQ (reference sequence). CDR3 length: 15 amino acids. The CDR3 DNA follows: TGTGCCAGCAGCAAGGATGCGGGGTCCTACAATGAGCAGTTCTTC. Translated: CASSKDAGSYNEQFF.